This T cell receptor beta chain was profiled in a study of monozygotic twins with inflammatory bowel disease. The germline V gene encodes CDR1 SGHTA and CDR2 FQGNSA. This CDR3 contains 15 residues. Each TCR library consumed 3,000 to 4,500 ng of total RNA. From its re-call of the 5' RACE reads, TCRdb lists each CDR3 protein once, without DNA. This repertoire includes about 380,000 distinct CDR3 sequences. As concerns this clonotype: No antigen is known for it.

Study-wide points: Relative clonotype sharing with others was diminished in IBD patients versus healthy twins, particularly with disease activity.

This rearrangement joins TRBV7-2 to TRBJ1-5; TCRdb outputs TRBD1, but without DNA this stays unchecked. The sample consisted of blood. This clonotype originated in a human donor with ulcerative colitis or Crohn's disease, or a healthy co-twin of an affected twin (not recorded which). The CDR3 loop is CASSPDRGRGQPQHF.